Following are 21 T cell receptor beta chains from one sample sequenced in a study of cytomegalovirus exposure and HLA in healthy donors. The PCR made use of 60 Vbeta and 13 Jbeta primers. The method was immunoSEQ multiplex PCR; TCRdb's version includes in-frame clones alone and lacks a portion of them. The table lists tens of thousands of clones, 75% to 80% of them singletons. Sequenced material: PBMCs. These receptors were collected from a man aged 18 to 30 in good health and CMV-seronegative.

The V call is TRBV5-1, the J call TRBJ1-6; the D gene is possibly TRBD1 (6 bases). V dropped 0 bases and J dropped 11 bases, with 15 bases sitting between them. Germline V gene data show CDR1 as SGHRS and CDR2 as YFSETQ. CDR3 length: 15 residues. Here the CDR3 DNA reads TGCGCCAGCAGCTTGGGCGGGGGCGCCGGGACACCCCTCCACTTT. Residues: CASSLGGGAGTPLHF. Complete variable domain (other parts from reference TRBV5-1 and TRBJ1-6): KAGVTQTPRYLIKTRGQQVTLSCSPISGHRSVSWYQQTPGQGLQFLFEYFSETQRNKGNFPGRFSGRQFSNSRSEMNVSTLELGDSALYLCASSLGGGAGTPLHFGNGTRLTVT.

CDR3 nucleotides: TGTGCCTGGGCCAATAGCGACCATCAGTTCTTC. Its translation: CAWANSDHQFF. The V gene is TRBV30, the J gene TRBJ2-1, with a weak D call TRBD2 (5 bases). This CDR3 is built from 11 residues. Germline values: CDR1 GTSNPN, CDR2 SVGIG (reference sequence). Trimming took 5 bases from V and 13 from J, leaving 15 bases between them.

The chain links TRBV29-1 to TRBJ1-2, with D perhaps TRBD1 (6 bases). The length of the CDR3 is 13 residues. Deletions cut 6 bases from V and 3 bases from J, with 14 bases between. The germline gives CDR1 SQVTM, CDR2 ANQGSEA. CDR3 sequence: CSVPDSSDYGYTF. CDR3 nucleotide sequence: TGCAGCGTCCCGGACAGTTCGGACTATGGCTACACCTTC.

The genes are TRBV15 and TRBJ1-1; TRBD1 aligns across 8 bases. Germline V gene lookup returns CDR1 LNHNV and CDR2 YYDKDF (reference sequence). CDR3 size: 12 residues. V dropped 8 bases and J dropped 4; count of bases not matched to a gene: 3. The CDR3 region is CATRTGSTEAFF. The CDR3 DNA is TGTGCCACCCGGACAGGGAGCACTGAAGCTTTCTTT.

This clone was detected a few times. The chain joins TRBV7-9 to TRBJ1-4; TRBD1 is a possible D gene (6 bases). This CDR3 is 14 amino acids long. Trimming cost V 5 bases and J 8 bases, with 15 bases left between them. CDR1 and CDR2 (germline): SEHNR, FQNEAQ (reference sequence). The CDR3 DNA follows: TGTGCCAGCAGCCCCCTGGGGGCGGAGGAAAAACTGTTTTTT. Its translation: CASSPLGAEEKLFF.

This chain connects TRBV13 to TRBJ1-6, with TRBD1 matching 9 bases. Germline trimming cut 5 bases from V and 9 bases from J; bases unmatched to any gene: 8. Germline lookup yields CDR1 PRHDT and CDR2 FYEKMQ (reference sequence). This CDR3 has 15 amino acids. This CDR3 reads CASSLAGTGSSPLHF. The CDR3 region has the DNA TGTGCCAGCAGCCTCGCCGGGACAGGGAGTTCACCCCTCCACTTT.

This CDR3 reads CASSLGGGEEKLFF. The DNA for the CDR3 is TGTGCCAGCAGCTTAGGAGGGGGCGAGGAAAAACTGTTTTTT. This chain connects TRBV7-3 to TRBJ1-4, with 7 bases matching TRBD1. The junction had 5 bases not matched to a gene; V was cut back by 2 bases and J by 8 bases. Germline V gene data show CDR1 as SGHTA and CDR2 as FQGTGA. The CDR3 extends over 14 amino acids.

The J gene is TRBJ1-2, the V gene TRBV25-1; D call uncertain. The CDR3 covers 13 residues. The V end lost 4 bases, the J end lost 7 bases, and 13 bases lay between the germline ends. From germline, CDR1 is MGHDK and CDR2 SYGVNS. This CDR3 reads CASSARFGSGYTF. The CDR3, as DNA: TGTGCCAGCAGTGCCCGATTTGGGAGTGGCTACACCTTC.

This chain connects TRBV7-2 to TRBJ1-2; D is unclear. Looked up from germline, CDR1 is SGHTA and CDR2 is FQGNSA. The CDR3 loop spans 18 amino acids. V was trimmed by 0 bases and J by 2 bases, leaving 19 bases between them. The CDR3 sequence is CASSLAGRPAQINYGYTF. The DNA of the CDR3 is TGTGCCAGCAGCTTAGCGGGCAGACCAGCTCAAATAAACTATGGCTACACCTTC.

V and J are TRBV15 and TRBJ1-3; possible D gene TRBD1, 5 bases. Germline CDR1 LNHNV, CDR2 YYDKDF (reference sequence). There are 16 residues in the CDR3. The V and J ends lost 0 bases and 4 bases respectively, with 13 bases between them. The CDR3 DNA sequence: TGTGCCACCAGCAGAGATTTGGTACAGGCCGGAAACACCATATATTTT. Its protein is CATSRDLVQAGNTIYF.

The chain joins TRBV27 to TRBJ1-1; D remains ambiguous. V was cut by 6 bases and J by 1 base, with 9 bases left in between. Germline assignment: CDR1 MNHEY and CDR2 SMNVEV (reference sequence). The CDR3 consists of 13 residues. This CDR3 reads CASRKHRNTEAFF. DNA for the CDR3: TGTGCCAGCAGAAAACACAGGAACACTGAAGCTTTCTTT.

The chain has TRBV4-3 and TRBJ2-1; 10 bases fit TRBD2. In germline, CDR1 is LGHNA, CDR2 YSLEER. The ends lost 0 bases at V and 5 bases at J; junction bases unmatched: 16. This CDR3 spans 20 amino acids. CDR3 sequence (DNA): TGCGCCAGCAGCCAAGATCTATCGTGGGGTAGCGGGGGGCCCCACAATGAGCAGTTCTTC. The encoded protein is CASSQDLSWGSGGPHNEQFF.

The genes are TRBV5-1 and TRBJ2-5; 13 bases align to TRBD2. V shed 4 bases and J 1 base; nucleotides not matched to a gene: 7. CDR1 is SGHRS, CDR2 YFSETQ, per germline. The CDR3 totals 17 residues. CDR3 residues: CASSPGLAGDLQETQYF. CDR3 in DNA: TGCGCCAGCAGCCCAGGACTAGCGGGGGATCTCCAAGAGACCCAGTACTTC.

This clone has more than one count but fewer than ten. The CDR3 loop is CATTRESTDTQYF. The CDR3 DNA sequence: TGTGCCACCACGAGGGAGAGCACAGATACGCAGTATTTT. This sequence joins TRBV7-2 and TRBJ2-3; tentative D call: TRBD2 (5 bases). The CDR3 is 13 amino acids. With 10 bases removed from V and 0 bases from J, the gap between germline ends came to 11 bases. Germline V lookup: CDR1 SGHTA, CDR2 FQGNSA. Full variable domain (outside the CDR3, taken from reference TRBV7-2 and TRBJ2-3): GAGVSQSPSNKVTEKGKDVELRCDPISGHTALYWYRQSLGQGLEFLIYFQGNSAPDKSGLPSDRFSAERTGGSVSTLTIQRTQQEDSAVYLCATTRESTDTQYFGPGTRLTVL.

The J gene is TRBJ2-1, the V gene TRBV5-4, with 7 bases matching TRBD2. Germline V gene data show CDR1 as SGHNT and CDR2 as YYREEE (reference sequence). V shed 0 bases and J 8 bases; nucleotides not matched to a gene: 2. The CDR3 sequence is 13 residues long. CDR3 residues: CASSLVGRDEQFF. CDR3 sequence (DNA): TGTGCCAGCAGCTTGGTAGGGAGGGATGAGCAGTTCTTC.

The V and J genes are TRBV19 and TRBJ2-5, with 7 bases that match TRBD1. V trimming: 6 bases; J trimming: 3 bases; junction bases outside the gene matches: 13. CDR3 size: 16 residues. Germline assignment: CDR1 LNHDA and CDR2 SQIVND (reference sequence). The CDR3 DNA follows: TGTGCCAGTAGCAGAATACCGGGACAGCCGAAAGAGACCCAGTACTTC. It yields the protein CASSRIPGQPKETQYF.

CDR3 sequence: CASLDRGLAKDIQYF. CDR3 nucleotide sequence: TGTGCCAGCCTCGACAGGGGACTAGCCAAAGACATTCAGTACTTC. This sequence joins TRBV21-1 and TRBJ2-4; TRBD2, the table's D call, lacks a check against the DNA. TRBV21-1 is deemed a pseudogene. CDR3 size: 15 residues.

The CDR3 here is CASSLGDRSYEQYV. In DNA form, the CDR3 reads TGTGCCAGCAGCTTAGGGGACAGGTCCTACGAGCAGTACGTC. The chain is built from TRBV11-1 and TRBJ2-7; 8 bases agree with TRBD1. V shed 1 base, J shed 1 base, and the junction held 0 bases outside the gene matches. This CDR3 region has 14 residues. Per germline, CDR1 SGHAT and CDR2 FQDESV (reference sequence).

This chain links TRBV27 with TRBJ2-1, with 7 bases matching TRBD2. CDR1 and CDR2 (germline): MNHEY, SMNVEV (reference sequence). V trimming: 6 bases; J trimming: 8 bases; junction bases outside the gene matches: 13. This CDR3 is built from 15 residues. The CDR3 DNA follows: TGTGCCAGCAGCAGACGACTAGCCTCCTTGGATGAGCAGTTCTTC. Amino acid sequence: CASSRRLASLDEQFF.

Only a few counts were recorded for this clone. The chain couples TRBV4-3 to TRBJ2-3; TRBD2 agrees at 8 bases. The V gene end was trimmed by 3 bases and the J gene end by 8 bases; junction bases not matched to a gene: 10. Germline CDR1 and CDR2: LGHNA and YSLEER. The CDR3 is 15 residues long. The CDR3, as DNA: TGCGCCAGCAGCCAGGGAACGGGGGGGGCCGGTACGCAGTATTTT. It codes for CASSQGTGGAGTQYF.

This rearrangement joins TRBV15 to TRBJ2-5; TRBD2 might be the D (5 bases). Looked up from germline, CDR1 is LNHNV and CDR2 is YYDKDF (reference sequence). With 0 bases removed from V and 5 bases from J, the gap between germline ends came to 7 bases. The CDR3 is made up of 13 amino acids. The CDR3, as DNA: TGTGCCACCAGCAGAGATAGGGAGGAGACCCAGTACTTC. This translates into CATSRDREETQYF. Drawing the rest from reference TRBV15 and TRBJ2-5, the complete variable domain is DAMVIQNPRYQVTQFGKPVTLSCSQTLNHNVMYWYQQKSSQAPKLLFHYYDKDFNNEADTPDNFQSRRPNTSFCFLDIRSPGLGDTAMYLCATSRDREETQYFGPGTRLLVL.